The 5 T cell receptor beta chains in this list originate from one sample, sequenced in a study of tumor and adjacent non-tumor tissue in lung cancer. TCRbeta libraries were built with three rounds of nested PCR, modified from ARM-PCR. TCRdb analysed the multiplex PCR reads with MiXCR anew, one entry per CDR3 protein. The table has 71,000 or so distinct CDR3 sequences, 80% seen once. RNA was extracted from bulk tissue without any cell sorting. The sequenced sample was lung tumor tissue. These TCRs come from a woman aged 45-60 years with non-small cell lung cancer.

A remark on this clonotype: Germline is not matched at one junction end, which may reflect a read error. The genes are TRBV20-1 and TRBJ1-6; 8 bases match TRBD1. CDR1 and CDR2 (germline): DFQATT, SNEGSKA (reference sequence). The CDR3 length is 15 residues. The CDR3 sequence is CSARGKTGESSPFDF. CDR3 DNA sequence: TGCAGTGCTAGAGGCAAGACAGGGGAGTCTTCACCCTTCGACTTT.

The gene calls are TRBV6-6 and TRBJ2-7, with 10 bases that match TRBD2. Matching the DNA end better, TRBJ2-3 makes the J call doubtful. Germline-derived CDR1 and CDR2 are MNHNY and SVGAGI (reference sequence). This CDR3 spans 14 amino acids. CDR3 nucleotides: TGTGCCAGCAGGTCGGGACTAGCGTGCTACGAGCAGTATTTT. It codes for CASRSGLACYEQYF.

About this clonotype itself: The junction departs from germline at one end; a sequencing error may be responsible. This rearrangement joins TRBV12-3 or TRBV12-4 to TRBJ2-5; unclear D gene. The CDR3 runs 13 residues. As DNA, the CDR3 is TGTGTCAGCAGTCTATCACCACGAGAGACCCAGTACTTC. This translates into CVSSLSPRETQYF.

This clonotype was seen a single time. Compared with germline, one end of the junction differs, possibly owing to a read error. The chain recombines TRBV12-3 or TRBV12-4 with TRBJ2-5; no firm D call. The CDR3 has 13 residues. CDR3 in amino acids: CASNLSPRETQYF. The CDR3 DNA is TGTGCCAGCAATTTAAGTCCGAGAGAGACCCAGTACTTC.

This chain uses TRBV14 with TRBJ2-7, with unresolved D. Looked up from germline, CDR1 is SGHDN and CDR2 is FVKESK. The CDR3 contains 15 residues. The V gene lost 8 bases and the J gene lost 0 bases, with 17 bases spanning the gap. CDR3 sequence (DNA): TGTGCCAGCCAAGGTTTAGGAGTAGGCTCCTACGAGCAGTACTTC. This sequence encodes CASQGLGVGSYEQYF.